This T cell receptor (beta chain) was retrieved from a study of blood T cells in healthy people across ages. A second PCR of about 6 to 11 cycles used a sample-barcoded 5' primer and a J-beta primer mix. Each CDR3 protein gets one entry after TCRdb re-called the 5' RACE reads with MiXCR. The sample contains under 2 million distinct CDR3 sequences, roughly a third of which appear only once. The sample holds many counts of this clonotype. The CDR3 totals 16 residues. Germline trimming cut 4 bases from V and 8 bases from J; bases unmatched to any gene: 18. The V gene's germline CDR1 is SQVTM and CDR2 ANQGSEA.

What was sequenced was blood. The genes are TRBV29-1 and TRBJ2-5; 8 bases align to TRBD2. The receptor was derived from a woman aged 25 to 39 in good health. In DNA, the CDR3 is TGCAGCGTTGCCACCCAGAGGCGGGGGGACCTAGAAACCCAGTACTTC. Translated: CSVATQRRGDLETQYF.